The 22 T cell receptor beta chains below were found in one sample sequenced in a study of blood T cell repertoires in COVID-19. Profiling relied on immunoSEQ multiplex PCR, and the TCRdb table lists in-frame clones only, not all of them. The table records over 75,000 clones, 80% of them present only once. The source material was peripheral blood. These receptor sequences come from a woman between 65 and 79 years old with acute or convalescent COVID-19.

This clone was observed a few times. The chain combines TRBV6-1 with TRBJ1-2, with D hard to call. With 3 bases removed from V and 1 base from J, the gap between germline ends came to 12 bases. This CDR3 is 15 amino acids long. CDR1 MNHNS and CDR2 SASEGT come from the germline V gene. CDR3 sequence reads: CASSDPSRVNYGYTF. The CDR3 DNA follows: TGTGCCAGCAGTGACCCGTCTCGGGTTAACTATGGCTACACCTTC.

J is TRBJ1-4 and V is TRBV3-1 (or the pseudogene TRBV3-2); D is ambiguous. This CDR3 has 15 residues. Trimming shortened V by 0 bases and J by 7 bases, and 12 bases separated the two germline ends. The germline V gene encodes CDR1 LGHDT and CDR2 YNNKEL (reference sequence). As DNA, the CDR3 is TGTGCCAGCAGCCAAGACCGGGGTCAAAGTGAAAAACTGTTTTTT. Protein sequence: CASSQDRGQSEKLFF.

The chain links TRBV19 to TRBJ1-1; 11 bases fit TRBD1. This CDR3 spans 19 amino acids. Germline values: CDR1 LNHDA, CDR2 SQIVND (reference sequence). J gave up 0 bases and V 4 bases, and 13 bases lay outside the gene matches. CDR3 sequence reads: CASSTPTDRGRPMNTEAFF. CDR3 nucleotides: TGTGCCAGTAGTACCCCCACGGACAGGGGGCGACCGATGAACACTGAAGCTTTCTTT.

In its sample, this clone was seen a few times. Here the CDR3 DNA reads TGTGCCAGCAGCTCGACAGGGGGCACGACCGTTAATGAAAAACTGTTTTTT. It yields the protein CASSSTGGTTVNEKLFF. The V and J genes are TRBV7-9 and TRBJ1-4; TRBD1 matches 10 bases. Germline CDR1 reads SEHNR; CDR2 reads FQNEAQ (reference sequence). V dropped 4 bases and J dropped 4; count of bases not matched to a gene: 9. This CDR3 contains 17 residues.

The chain combines TRBV5-1 with TRBJ2-7; 11 bases are a match to TRBD2. The trim removed 7 bases at V and 3 bases at J, leaving 9 bases unmatched. The germline gives CDR1 SGHRS, CDR2 YFSETQ. The CDR3 loop spans 15 amino acids. CDR3 residues: CASRKLAGELYEQYF. CDR3 nucleotides: TGCGCCAGCCGTAAACTAGCGGGAGAACTCTACGAGCAGTACTTC.

The chain uses TRBV4-1 and TRBJ2-3; maybe TRBD1 (6 bases). The length of the CDR3 is 18 residues. V was pared by 5 bases and J by 2 bases, with 23 bases between. CDR1 and CDR2 from the germline V gene are MGHRA and YSYEKL. CDR3 sequence: CASSYRATRGTPTDTQYF. The CDR3 DNA is TGCGCCAGCAGCTACCGCGCTACACGAGGGACACCCACAGATACGCAGTATTTT.

The chain combines TRBV28 with TRBJ2-5; D is perhaps TRBD2 (5 bases). Trimming removed 1 base at V and 5 bases at J, with 5 bases between. Germline values: CDR1 MDHEN, CDR2 SYDVKM. CDR3 length: 12 amino acids. In DNA, the CDR3 is TGTGCCAGCAGTTTATCGGGGGAGACCCAGTACTTC. Translation gives CASSLSGETQYF.

This chain links TRBV7-9 with TRBJ2-5, with 13 bases aligning to TRBD2. CDR1 is SEHNR, CDR2 FQNEAQ, per germline (reference sequence). This CDR3 region has 16 residues. J was trimmed by 5 bases and V by 2 bases; bases with no gene match: 5. Here the CDR3 DNA reads TGTGCCAGCAGCTTAAGACTAGCGGGGGGCGCGGAGACCCAGTACTTC. It translates to CASSLRLAGGAETQYF.

The CDR3 nucleotides are TGTGCCAGCAGTTTTAGCCCCGTGCACACCGAGCAGTACTTC. This codes for CASSFSPVHTEQYF. The gene calls are TRBV28 and TRBJ2-7; D not resolved. V shed 3 bases and J shed 6 bases, with 15 bases lying between them. Germline values: CDR1 MDHEN, CDR2 SYDVKM. This CDR3 region has 14 residues.

The CDR3 region is CASSLSLDYGYTF. CDR3 bases: TGTGCCAGCAGTTTATCACTGGACTATGGCTACACCTTC. The chain combines TRBV27 with TRBJ1-2; no definite D call. V lost 0 bases and J lost 3, with 5 bases in between. The germline gives CDR1 MNHEY, CDR2 SMNVEV (reference sequence). The CDR3 spans 13 residues.

This clone is a singleton in its sample. V is TRBV3-1 (or the pseudogene TRBV3-2) and J is TRBJ2-1; weak D call: TRBD2 (5 bases). V shed 0 bases and J shed 12 bases, with 12 bases lying between them. The CDR3 runs to 13 residues. The germline gives CDR1 LGHDT, CDR2 YNNKEL (reference sequence). CDR3 DNA sequence: TGTGCCAGCAGCCAAGACCCCGTCCGGGGGCAGTTCTTC. It translates to CASSQDPVRGQFF.

This clone was seen more than once but under ten times. This chain joins TRBV7-9 and TRBJ2-4, with a tentative D call TRBD2 (5 bases). Germline CDR1 and CDR2: SEHNR and FQNEAQ (reference sequence). The CDR3 contains 13 residues. V was cut by 0 bases and J by 6 bases, with 6 bases left in between. This CDR3 reads CASSLAAGNIQYF. The CDR3 coding sequence is TGTGCCAGCAGCTTAGCGGCGGGAAACATTCAGTACTTC.

The CDR3 sequence: CASSLGWQGNYGYTF. The CDR3 DNA reads as TGTGCCAGCAGCTTGGGATGGCAGGGTAACTATGGCTACACCTTC. This sequence joins TRBV5-4 and TRBJ1-2, with D possibly TRBD1 on 5 matching bases. V lost 0 bases, J lost 1 base, and 10 bases lay in between. The CDR3 is 15 amino acids. The germline gives CDR1 SGHNT, CDR2 YYREEE (reference sequence).

This clone was seen a few times. This chain uses TRBV15 with TRBJ2-1; 9 bases map to TRBD2. This CDR3 is 15 amino acids long. Germline CDR1 reads LNHNV; CDR2 reads YYDKDF (reference sequence). The V segment lost 7 bases and the J segment 4 bases; nucleotides outside the gene matches: 8. The CDR3 nucleotides read TGTGCCACCACCCGTAGCGGGGGCGCTTACAATGAGCAGTTCTTC. The encoded protein is CATTRSGGAYNEQFF.

The gene calls are TRBV3-1 (or the pseudogene TRBV3-2) and TRBJ2-1; D unresolved. CDR1 and CDR2 from the germline V gene are LGHDT and YNNKEL (reference sequence). V lost 1 base to trimming and J lost 4 bases, with 5 bases between them. The CDR3 is made up of 13 amino acids. CDR3 residues: CASSQVHYNEQFF. CDR3 sequence (DNA): TGTGCCAGCAGCCAAGTCCATTACAATGAGCAGTTCTTC.

The chain has TRBV29-1 and TRBJ2-7; 12 bases match TRBD2. The CDR3 extends over 15 amino acids. Germline CDR1 is SQVTM and CDR2 is ANQGSEA. Trimming removed 7 bases from V and 7 bases from J; junction bases left unmatched: 14. The CDR3 coding sequence is TGCAGCGCCGGTCAGCTAGCGGGGGGGCTGGGGGAGCAGTACTTC. This codes for CSAGQLAGGLGEQYF.

V usage is TRBV3-1 (or the pseudogene TRBV3-2) and J usage is TRBJ1-3; 7 bases fit TRBD1. In germline, CDR1 is LGHDT, CDR2 YNNKEL (reference sequence). V trimming: 4 bases; J trimming: 2 bases; junction bases outside the gene matches: 5. The CDR3 sequence is 15 residues long. The chain's CDR3 is CASSLQGFAGNTIYF. As DNA, the CDR3 is TGTGCCAGCAGCCTACAGGGGTTCGCTGGAAACACCATATATTTT.

This clone turned up a few times. This chain links TRBV27 with TRBJ2-7; the D gene is possibly TRBD1 (6 bases). Trimming stripped 3 bases from V and 5 bases from J, with 14 bases between. The CDR3 extends over 14 amino acids. The germline V gene encodes CDR1 MNHEY and CDR2 SMNVEV (reference sequence). CDR3 sequence reads: CASSFRQGRDEQYF. Written as DNA, the CDR3 is TGTGCCAGCAGTTTTCGGCAGGGGCGCGACGAGCAGTACTTC.

V and J are TRBV27 and TRBJ1-4, with D unresolved. This CDR3 region has 14 residues. Germline CDR1 reads MNHEY; CDR2 reads SMNVEV (reference sequence). V gave up 3 bases and J gave up 5 bases, with 10 bases separating them. CDR3 DNA sequence: TGTGCCAGCAGTTTGCTAGCCAACAATGAAAAACTGTTTTTT. Protein sequence: CASSLLANNEKLFF.

This clone was seen a few times. The chain has TRBV2 and TRBJ2-5, with D perhaps matching TRBD2 (5 bases). The length of the CDR3 is 15 residues. V lost 2 bases, J lost 1 base, and 11 bases lay in between. CDR1 SNHLY and CDR2 FYNNEI come from the germline V gene. The CDR3 loop reads CASSENTRTQETQYF. The CDR3 DNA reads as TGTGCCAGCAGTGAAAATACTAGGACCCAAGAGACCCAGTACTTC.

This chain joins TRBV2 and TRBJ2-3, with 9 bases lining up with TRBD1. Trimming cost V 5 bases and J 3 bases; bases outside gene matches: 3. Per the germline V gene, CDR1 is SNHLY and CDR2 is FYNNEI. The CDR3 covers 14 residues. The CDR3 loop is CASSKGQGTDTQYF. The DNA of the CDR3 is TGTGCCAGCAGTAAGGGACAGGGAACAGATACGCAGTATTTT.

This clone was detected only once. The CDR3 is CASSLRGGPTEAFF. CDR3 nucleotides: TGTGCCAGCAGTCTCCGCGGTGGTCCCACTGAAGCTTTCTTT. The rearrangement links TRBV28 to TRBJ1-1, with no clear D. The V and J ends lost 5 bases and 4 bases respectively, with 14 bases between them. This CDR3 region has 14 residues. Germline V gene lookup returns CDR1 MDHEN and CDR2 SYDVKM. Together with reference TRBV28 and TRBJ1-1, the CDR3 gives the full variable domain: DVKVTQSSRYLVKRTGEKVFLECVQDMDHENMFWYRQDPGLGLRLIYFSYDVKMKEKGDIPEGYSVSREKKERFSLILESASTNQTSMYLCASSLRGGPTEAFFGQGTRLTVV.